This T cell receptor beta chain was recovered during a study of cytotoxic CD8 clonotypes in ibrutinib-treated CLL. CDR1 SGHTA and CDR2 FQGNSA come from the germline V gene. The V and J ends lost 8 bases and 10 bases respectively, with 21 bases between them. This CDR3 spans 13 amino acids. Assay used: immunoSEQ multiplex PCR; TCRdb lists only in-frame clones, some missing. In the table there are about 250,000 clones, less than 75% of which are singletons. This clone was recorded a few times. Specimen: PBMCs, collected after 24 months of ibrutinib treatment. The chain recombines TRBV7-2 with TRBJ2-7; D is ambiguous. This receptor was taken from a human donor with chronic lymphocytic leukemia. The CDR3 DNA sequence: TGTGCCAGCCAATTAGACGGGTCGGCTAGTCAGTACTTC. This gives the protein CASQLDGSASQYF.